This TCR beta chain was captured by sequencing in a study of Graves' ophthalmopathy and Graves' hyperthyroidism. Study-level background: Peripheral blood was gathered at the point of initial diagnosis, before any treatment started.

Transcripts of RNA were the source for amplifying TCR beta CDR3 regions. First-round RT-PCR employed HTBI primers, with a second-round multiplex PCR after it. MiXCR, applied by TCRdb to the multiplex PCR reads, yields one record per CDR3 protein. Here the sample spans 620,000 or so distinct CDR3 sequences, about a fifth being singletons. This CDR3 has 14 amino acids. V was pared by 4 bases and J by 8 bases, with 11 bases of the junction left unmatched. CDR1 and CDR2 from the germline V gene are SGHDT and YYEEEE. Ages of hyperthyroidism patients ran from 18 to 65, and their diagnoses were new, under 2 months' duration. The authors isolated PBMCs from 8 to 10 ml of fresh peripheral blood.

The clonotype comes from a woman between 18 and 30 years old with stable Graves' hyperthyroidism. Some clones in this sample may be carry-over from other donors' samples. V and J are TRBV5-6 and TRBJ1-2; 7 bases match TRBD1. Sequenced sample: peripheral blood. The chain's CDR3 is CASSLDFRGGGYTF. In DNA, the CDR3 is TGTGCCAGCAGCCTTGATTTCAGGGGGGGAGGCTACACCTTC.